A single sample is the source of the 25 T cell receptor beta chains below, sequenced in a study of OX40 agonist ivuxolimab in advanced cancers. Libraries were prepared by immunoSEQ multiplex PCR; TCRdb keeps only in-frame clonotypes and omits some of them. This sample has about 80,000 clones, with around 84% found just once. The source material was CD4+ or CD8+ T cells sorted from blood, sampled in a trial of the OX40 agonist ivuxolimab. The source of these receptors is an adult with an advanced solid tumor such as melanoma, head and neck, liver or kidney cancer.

The DNA for the CDR3 is TGTGCCAGCACTTCGAGCACAGATACGCAGTATTTT. Translated: CASTSSTDTQYF. The chain has TRBV11-2 and TRBJ2-3, with D unclear. The V end lost 7 bases, the J end lost 0 bases, and 5 bases lay between the germline ends. Germline V gene lookup returns CDR1 SGHAT and CDR2 FQNNGV. This CDR3 is built from 12 residues.

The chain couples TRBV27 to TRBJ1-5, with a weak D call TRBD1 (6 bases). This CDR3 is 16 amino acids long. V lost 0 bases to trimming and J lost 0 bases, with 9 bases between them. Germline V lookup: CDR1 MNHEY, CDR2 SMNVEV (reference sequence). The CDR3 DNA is TGTGCCAGCAGTTTATCCGGGACACTTAGCAATCAGCCCCAGCATTTT. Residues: CASSLSGTLSNQPQHF.

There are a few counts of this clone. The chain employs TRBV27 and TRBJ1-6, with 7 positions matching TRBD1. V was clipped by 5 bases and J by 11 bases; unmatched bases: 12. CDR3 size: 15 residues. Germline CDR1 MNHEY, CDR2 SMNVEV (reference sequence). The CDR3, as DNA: TGTGCCAGCAGTAACCGGGGACAGCTGGTCGCACCCCTCCACTTT. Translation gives CASSNRGQLVAPLHF.

This CDR3 is CASSQVFGGSEQFF. The CDR3 nucleotides are TGCGCCAGCAGCCAAGTCTTTGGGGGCTCCGAGCAGTTCTTC. The chain combines TRBV4-1 with TRBJ2-1, with a tentative D call TRBD1 (6 bases). CDR3 size: 14 residues. V dropped 1 base and J dropped 10 bases, with 14 bases sitting between them. CDR1 MGHRA and CDR2 YSYEKL come from the germline V gene.

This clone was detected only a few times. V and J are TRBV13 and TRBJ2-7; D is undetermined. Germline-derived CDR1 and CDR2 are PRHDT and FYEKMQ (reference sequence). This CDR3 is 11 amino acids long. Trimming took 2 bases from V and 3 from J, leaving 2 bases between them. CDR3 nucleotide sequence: TGTGCCAGCAGCTTAAACTACGAGCAGTACTTC. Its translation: CASSLNYEQYF.

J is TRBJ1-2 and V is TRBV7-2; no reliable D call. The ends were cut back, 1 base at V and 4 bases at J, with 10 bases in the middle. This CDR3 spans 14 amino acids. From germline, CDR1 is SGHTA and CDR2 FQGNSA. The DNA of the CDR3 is TGTGCCAGCAGCTTAGGAGGGATAAGCTATGGCTACACCTTC. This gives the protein CASSLGGISYGYTF.

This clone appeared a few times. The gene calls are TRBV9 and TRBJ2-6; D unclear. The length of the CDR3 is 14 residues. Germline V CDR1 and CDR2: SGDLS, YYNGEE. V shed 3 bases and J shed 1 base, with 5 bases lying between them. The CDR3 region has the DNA TGTGCCAGCAGCGCGATTTCTGGGGCCAACGTCCTGACTTTC. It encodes CASSAISGANVLTF.

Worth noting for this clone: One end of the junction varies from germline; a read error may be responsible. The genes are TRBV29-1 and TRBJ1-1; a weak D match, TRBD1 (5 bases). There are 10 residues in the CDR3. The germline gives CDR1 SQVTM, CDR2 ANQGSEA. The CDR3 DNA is TGCAGCGTTGATGGGGGTACGTTGCTCTTT. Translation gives CSVDGGTLLF.

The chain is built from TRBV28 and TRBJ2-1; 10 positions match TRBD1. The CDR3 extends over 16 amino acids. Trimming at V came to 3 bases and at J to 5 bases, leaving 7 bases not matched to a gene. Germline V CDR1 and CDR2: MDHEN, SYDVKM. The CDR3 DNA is TGTGCCAGCAGTTTTACTAGGGACAGGGGAAACAATGAGCAGTTCTTC. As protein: CASSFTRDRGNNEQFF.

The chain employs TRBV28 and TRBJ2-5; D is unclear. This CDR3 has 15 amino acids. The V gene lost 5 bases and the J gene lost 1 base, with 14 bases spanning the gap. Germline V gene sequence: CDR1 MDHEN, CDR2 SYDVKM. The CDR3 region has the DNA TGTGCCAGCAGTCCTGGACGGATTCTCCAAGAGACCCAGTACTTC. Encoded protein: CASSPGRILQETQYF. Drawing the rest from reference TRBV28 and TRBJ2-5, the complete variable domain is DVKVTQSSRYLVKRTGEKVFLECVQDMDHENMFWYRQDPGLGLRLIYFSYDVKMKEKGDIPEGYSVSREKKERFSLILESASTNQTSMYLCASSPGRILQETQYFGPGTRLLVL.

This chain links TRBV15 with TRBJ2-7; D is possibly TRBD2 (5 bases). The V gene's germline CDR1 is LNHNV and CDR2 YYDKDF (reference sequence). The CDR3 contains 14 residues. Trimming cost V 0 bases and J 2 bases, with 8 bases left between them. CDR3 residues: CATSRDEEAYEQYF. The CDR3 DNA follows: TGTGCCACCAGCAGAGACGAGGAGGCCTACGAGCAGTACTTC.

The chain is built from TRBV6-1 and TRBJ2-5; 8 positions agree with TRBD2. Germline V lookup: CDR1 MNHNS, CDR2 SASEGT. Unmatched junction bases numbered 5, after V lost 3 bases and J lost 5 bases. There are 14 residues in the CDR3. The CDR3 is CASSELAGQETQYF. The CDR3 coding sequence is TGTGCCAGCAGTGAGTTAGCGGGGCAGGAGACCCAGTACTTC.

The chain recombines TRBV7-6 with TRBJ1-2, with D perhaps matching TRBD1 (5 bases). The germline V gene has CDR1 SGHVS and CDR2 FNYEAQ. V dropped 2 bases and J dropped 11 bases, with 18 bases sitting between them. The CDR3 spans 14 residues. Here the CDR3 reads CASSLRQTGPRYTF. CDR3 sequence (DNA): TGTGCCAGCAGCTTACGACAGACCGGTCCCCGGTACACCTTC.

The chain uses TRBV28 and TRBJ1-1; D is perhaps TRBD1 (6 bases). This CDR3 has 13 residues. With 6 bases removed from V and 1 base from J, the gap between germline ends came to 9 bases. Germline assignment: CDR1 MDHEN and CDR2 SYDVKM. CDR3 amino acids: CASRLTGNTEAFF. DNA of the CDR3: TGTGCCAGCAGATTGACAGGGAACACTGAAGCTTTCTTT. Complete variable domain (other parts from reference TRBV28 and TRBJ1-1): DVKVTQSSRYLVKRTGEKVFLECVQDMDHENMFWYRQDPGLGLRLIYFSYDVKMKEKGDIPEGYSVSREKKERFSLILESASTNQTSMYLCASRLTGNTEAFFGQGTRLTVV.

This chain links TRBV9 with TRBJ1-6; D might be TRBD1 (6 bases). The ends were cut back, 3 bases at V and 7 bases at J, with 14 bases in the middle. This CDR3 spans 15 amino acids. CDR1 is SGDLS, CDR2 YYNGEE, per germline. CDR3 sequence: CASSELQGANSPLHF. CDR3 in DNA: TGTGCCAGCAGCGAGCTACAGGGTGCCAATTCACCCCTCCACTTT.

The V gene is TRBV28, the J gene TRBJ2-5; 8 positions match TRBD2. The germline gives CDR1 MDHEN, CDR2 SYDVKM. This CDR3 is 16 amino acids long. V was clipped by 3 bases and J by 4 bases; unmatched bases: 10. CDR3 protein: CASSFKEAGVSETQYF. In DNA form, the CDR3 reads TGTGCCAGCAGTTTTAAAGAAGCGGGAGTATCAGAGACCCAGTACTTC.

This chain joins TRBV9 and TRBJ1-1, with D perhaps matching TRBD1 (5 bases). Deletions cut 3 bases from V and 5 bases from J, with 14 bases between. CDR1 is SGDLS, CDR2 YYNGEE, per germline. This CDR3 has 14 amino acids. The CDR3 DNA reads TGTGCCAGCAGCGCCGGTGGGGGGAATACTGAAGCTTTCTTT. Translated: CASSAGGGNTEAFF.

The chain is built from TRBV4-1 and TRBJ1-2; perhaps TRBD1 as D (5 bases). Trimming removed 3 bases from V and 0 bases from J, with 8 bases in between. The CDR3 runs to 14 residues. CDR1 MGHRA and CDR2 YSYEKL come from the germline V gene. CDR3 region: CASSQGGANYGYTF. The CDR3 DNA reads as TGCGCCAGCAGCCAGGGGGGGGCTAACTATGGCTACACCTTC.

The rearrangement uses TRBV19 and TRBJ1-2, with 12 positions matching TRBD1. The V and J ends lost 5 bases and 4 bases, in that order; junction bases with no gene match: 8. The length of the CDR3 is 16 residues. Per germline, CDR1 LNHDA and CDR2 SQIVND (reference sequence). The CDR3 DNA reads TGTGCCAGTAGTCGGGACAGGGGGCCCGGGGGCTATGGCTACACCTTC. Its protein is CASSRDRGPGGYGYTF.

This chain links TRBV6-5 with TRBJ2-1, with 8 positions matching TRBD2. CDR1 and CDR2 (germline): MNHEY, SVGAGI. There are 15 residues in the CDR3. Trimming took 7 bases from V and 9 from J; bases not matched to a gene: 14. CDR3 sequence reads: CASTARPGLVGEQFF. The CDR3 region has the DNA TGTGCCAGCACCGCCCGGCCGGGACTAGTGGGTGAGCAGTTCTTC.

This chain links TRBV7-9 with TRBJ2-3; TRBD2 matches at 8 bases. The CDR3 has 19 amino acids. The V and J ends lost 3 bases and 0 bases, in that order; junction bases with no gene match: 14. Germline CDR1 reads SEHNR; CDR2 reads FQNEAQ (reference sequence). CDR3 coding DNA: TGTGCCAGCAGCTTTTTCCCATCCACTAGCGGTTCTAGCACAGATACGCAGTATTTT. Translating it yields CASSFFPSTSGSSTDTQYF. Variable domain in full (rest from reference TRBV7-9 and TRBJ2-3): DTGVSQNPRHKITKRGQNVTFRCDPISEHNRLYWYRQTLGQGPEFLTYFQNEAQLEKSRLLSDRFSAERPKGSFSTLEIQRTEQGDSAMYLCASSFFPSTSGSSTDTQYFGPGTRLTVL.

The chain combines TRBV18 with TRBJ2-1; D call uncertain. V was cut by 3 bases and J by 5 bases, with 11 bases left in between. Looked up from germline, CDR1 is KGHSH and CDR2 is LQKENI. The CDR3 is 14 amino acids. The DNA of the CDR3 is TGTGCCAGCTCACCCATTGACCCGGACAATGAGCAGTTCTTC. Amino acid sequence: CASSPIDPDNEQFF.

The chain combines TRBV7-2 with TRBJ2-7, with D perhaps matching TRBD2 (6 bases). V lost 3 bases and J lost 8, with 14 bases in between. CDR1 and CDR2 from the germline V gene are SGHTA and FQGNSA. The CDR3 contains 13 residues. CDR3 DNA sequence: TGTGCCAGCAGCTTGGGAGGACGAACGAAGCAGTACTTC. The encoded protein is CASSLGGRTKQYF.

CDR3 DNA: TGTGCCAGCAGCCCCCAGGGGAGGCAAGAGACCCAGTACTTC. Its translation is CASSPQGRQETQYF. The chain uses TRBV27 and TRBJ2-5; D is perhaps TRBD1 or TRBD2 (6 bases each). V was cut by 6 bases and J by 2 bases, with 13 bases left in between. Germline CDR1 and CDR2: MNHEY and SMNVEV (reference sequence). This CDR3 spans 14 amino acids.

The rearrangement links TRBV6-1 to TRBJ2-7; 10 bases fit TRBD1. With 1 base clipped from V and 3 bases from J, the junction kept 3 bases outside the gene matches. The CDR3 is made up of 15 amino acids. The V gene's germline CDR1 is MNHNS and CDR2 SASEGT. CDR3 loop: CASSEGQGALYEQYV. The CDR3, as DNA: TGTGCCAGCAGTGAAGGACAGGGGGCTCTCTACGAGCAGTACGTC.